The 8 T cell receptor beta chains presented below share a single source sample, sequenced in a study of CD8 T cells in ankylosing spondylitis. Each CDR3 protein is one row after TCRdb ran MiXCR on the 5' RACE reads. Of approximately 25,000 distinct CDR3 sequences listed, around 16% are singletons. Input material: blood. The receptors come from a male donor with ankylosing spondylitis or in good health (not recorded which).

The chain combines TRBV27 with TRBJ2-1; 13 nucleotides agree with TRBD2. V lost 6 bases to trimming and J lost 6 bases; unmatched junction nucleotides: 5. Germline V gene lookup returns CDR1 MNHEY and CDR2 SMNVEV (reference sequence). This CDR3 has 15 residues. The CDR3 bases are TGTGCCAGCAGCCCCGGGACTAGCGGGGTCAATGAGCAGTTCTTC. Translation: CASSPGTSGVNEQFF.

About this clonotype itself: At one of its ends the junction is not consistent with the germline gene, which may arise from a read error. This chain links TRBV12-3 or TRBV12-4 with TRBJ2-4; TRBD1 matches 7 bases. CDR3 size: 13 residues. The CDR3 loop reads CASSNQPGTEIRF. CDR3 bases: TGTGCCAGCAGTAATCAACCCGGGACAGAAATTCGTTTC.

The chain combines TRBV6-2 or TRBV6-3 with TRBJ2-2; possible D gene TRBD1, 6 bases. This CDR3 spans 14 amino acids. V shed 4 bases and J shed 5 bases, with 11 bases lying between them. CDR1 and CDR2 from the germline V gene are MNHEY and SVGEGT. The CDR3 loop reads CASSLTRGTGELFF. The CDR3 region has the DNA TGTGCCAGCAGTTTGACCAGGGGTACCGGGGAGCTGTTTTTT.

This clonotype was counted ten times or more. The rearrangement joins TRBV5-1 to TRBJ2-2; D is possibly TRBD2 (5 bases). This CDR3 contains 16 residues. Trimming took off 4 bases at V and 0 bases at J, with 13 bases between the two ends. Per germline, CDR1 SGHRS and CDR2 YFSETQ. The CDR3, as DNA: TGCGCCAGCAGCCTAAGGGTAGCGCCGAACACCGGGGAGCTGTTTTTT. It encodes CASSLRVAPNTGELFF.

This clonotype was found a few times. The chain has TRBV29-1 and TRBJ2-2; D gene uncertain. Germline V gene data show CDR1 as SQVTM and CDR2 as ANQGSEA. Trimming shortened V by 2 bases and J by 8 bases, and 9 bases separated the two germline ends. The CDR3 consists of 12 residues. CDR3 bases: TGCAGCGTTGAACGTTCCAGGGGGGAGCTGTTTTTT. It is translated as CSVERSRGELFF.

The V and J genes are TRBV12-3 or TRBV12-4 and TRBJ2-6; 8 bases align to TRBD1. Trimming cost V 1 base and J 4 bases; bases outside gene matches: 9. The CDR3 sequence is 18 residues long. Here the CDR3 DNA reads TGTGCCAGCAGTTTAGACACAGGGGGACGGTCGGGGGCCAACGTCCTGACTTTC. The encoded protein is CASSLDTGGRSGANVLTF.

The V and J genes are TRBV7-3 and TRBJ2-1; 8 nucleotides line up with TRBD2. V lost 5 bases and J lost 9; bases outside the gene matches: 9. Germline V gene sequence: CDR1 SGHTA, CDR2 FQGTGA. This CDR3 contains 14 residues. Written as DNA, the CDR3 is TGTGCCAGCAGCCCTGGCGGGGGGCTAGGTGAGCAGTTCTTC. This codes for CASSPGGGLGEQFF.

Relative to its sample, this clonotype is medium-sized. The rearrangement joins TRBV5-1 to TRBJ2-7; the D is unclear. The CDR3 contains 15 residues. The germline gives CDR1 SGHRS, CDR2 YFSETQ. V was trimmed by 0 bases and J by 2 bases, leaving 12 bases between them. The DNA for the CDR3 is TGCGCCAGCAGCTTGGTCCCGGCTGGGGCCTACGAGCAGTACTTC. Protein sequence: CASSLVPAGAYEQYF.